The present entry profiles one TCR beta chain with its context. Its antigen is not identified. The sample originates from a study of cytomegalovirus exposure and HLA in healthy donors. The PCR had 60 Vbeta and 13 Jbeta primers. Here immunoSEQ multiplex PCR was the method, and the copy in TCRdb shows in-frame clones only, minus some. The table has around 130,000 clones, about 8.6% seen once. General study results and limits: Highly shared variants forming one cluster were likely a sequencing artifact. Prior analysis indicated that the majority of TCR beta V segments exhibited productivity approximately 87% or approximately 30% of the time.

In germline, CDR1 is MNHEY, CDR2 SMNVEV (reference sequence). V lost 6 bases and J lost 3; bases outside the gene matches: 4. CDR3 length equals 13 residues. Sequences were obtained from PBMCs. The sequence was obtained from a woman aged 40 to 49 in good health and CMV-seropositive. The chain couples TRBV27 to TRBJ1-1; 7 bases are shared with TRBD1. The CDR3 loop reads CASRARGYTEAFF. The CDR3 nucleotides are TGTGCCAGCAGGGCCAGGGGGTACACTGAAGCTTTCTTT.